The 3 T cell receptor beta chains below come from one sample, sequenced in a study of CD8+ T cells in alopecia areata. Extracted from the samples, RNA was reverse transcribed into cDNA to serve as the sequencing template. Repertoires were generated with immunoSEQ multiplex PCR, while TCRdb's copy carries only in-frame clones and drops some. The repertoire consists of about 1,600 clones, none detected only once. The material sequenced was skin. These receptors were taken from a C3H/HeJ mouse with alopecia areata. As its MHC haplotype, the strain has H2-k.

This clone is classed as medium-sized (0.01 to 0.1%). Each gene name is a mouse one. With the read ending 4 residues before the CDR3 end, the germline J gene is used to fill in that end. The chain has TRBV13-2 and TRBJ2-1, with D possibly TRBD1 on 5 matching bases. The CDR3 spans 13 residues. V lost 3 bases to trimming and J lost 2 bases, with 6 bases between them. The germline CDR1 and CDR2 sequences are NNHNN and SYGAGS (reference sequence). The chain's CDR3 is CASGGQHYAEQFF. The CDR3 DNA, read in part, is TGTGCCAGCGGTGGACAGCACTATGCT.

As to this clone: Mouse names are used for the genes. Coverage ceases 4 residues before the CDR3 finishes, and the germline J gene fills in the end. The chain has TRBV1 and TRBJ2-7, with D unclear. The CDR3 totals 13 residues. V dropped 3 bases and J dropped 2 bases, with 8 bases sitting between them. CDR1 is NSQYPW, CDR2 LRSPGD, per germline (reference sequence). CDR3 sequence: CTCSATNTYEQYF. Incomplete CDR3 DNA: TGCACCTGCAGTGCGACAAACACCTAT. Complete variable domain (other parts from reference TRBV1 and TRBJ2-7): VTLLEQNPRWRLVPRGQAVNLRCILKNSQYPWMSWYQQDLQKQLQWLFTLRSPGDKEVKSLPGADYLATRVTDTELRLQVANMSQGRTLYCTCSATNTYEQYFGPGTRLTVL.

This clone has just a few counts. Germline and genes here are mouse. The CDR3 goes on 4 residues after the read ends, and that part is filled in from the germline J gene. The V gene is TRBV13-1, the J gene TRBJ2-1; D possibly corresponds to TRBD1 (6 bases). The CDR3 totals 15 residues. In germline, CDR1 is NSHNY, CDR2 SYGAGN. The V gene lost 4 bases and the J gene lost 3 bases, with 14 bases spanning the gap. CDR3 loop: CASSSYREAYAEQFF. The covered CDR3 bases are TGTGCCAGCAGTTCCTACAGGGAAGCCTATGCT.